The 20 T cell receptor beta chains below all came from one sample that was sequenced in a study of T cells in narcolepsy. This table comes from immunoSEQ multiplex PCR, and its TCRdb copy is limited to in-frame clones, with some not included. This sample has about 27,000 clones; around 74% occur once, and the top ten carry roughly 6.6%. The sequenced material came from memory (CD45RA-) CD4+ T cells from blood. Receptors originate from a human donor in good health.

The genes are TRBV28 and TRBJ1-5; 7 bases are a match to TRBD1. Germline V gives CDR1 MDHEN, CDR2 SYDVKM. The CDR3 is 14 residues long. J was trimmed by 5 bases and V by 2 bases; bases with no gene match: 3. CDR3 region: CASSLPGGDQPQHF. For the CDR3, the DNA is TGTGCCAGCAGTTTACCAGGGGGTGATCAGCCCCAGCATTTT.

Details on this clone: The junction does not match germline at one end; this may be a read error. The rearrangement uses TRBV10-3 and TRBJ2-5; the D gene could be TRBD1 or TRBD2 (5 bases each). This CDR3 comprises 14 residues. Germline loops: CDR1 ENHRY, CDR2 SYGVKD. The CDR3 DNA reads as TGTGCCACCAGTCCCTCCGAGGGGAGAGAGACCCAGTACTTC. Its protein is CATSPSEGRETQYF.

This CDR3 is CASGSSGTNIYEQYF. The CDR3, as DNA: TGTGCCAGTGGAAGCTCCGGGACGAATATCTACGAGCAGTACTTC. V gene TRBV19 combines with J gene TRBJ2-7; D is tentatively TRBD1 or TRBD2 (5 bases each). Germline lookup yields CDR1 LNHDA and CDR2 SQIVND (reference sequence). Trimming pared 8 bases from V and 3 bases from J, leaving 20 bases between. CDR3 length: 15 amino acids.

The count of this clone is one. The rearrangement links TRBV30 to TRBJ1-3; tentative D call: TRBD1 (6 bases). Germline CDR1 is GTSNPN and CDR2 is SVGIG (reference sequence). The CDR3 is made up of 13 amino acids. The germline V and J ends were trimmed by 5 bases and 3 bases, with 11 bases remaining between them. CDR3 sequence: CAWATGFGNTIYF. As DNA, the CDR3 is TGTGCCTGGGCGACAGGATTTGGAAACACCATATATTTT.

The rearrangement joins TRBV18 to TRBJ2-7, with D unclear. The CDR3 is made up of 14 amino acids. V lost 2 bases to trimming and J lost 3 bases, with 11 bases between them. In germline, CDR1 is KGHSH, CDR2 LQKENI. As DNA, the CDR3 is TGTGCCAGCTCACCAACGCAACCGTACTACGAGCAGTACTTC. It encodes CASSPTQPYYEQYF.

The V and J genes are TRBV6-6 and TRBJ1-2; D is unresolved. V was pared by 2 bases and J by 4 bases, with 11 bases between. From germline, CDR1 is MNHNY and CDR2 SVGAGI (reference sequence). The CDR3 extends over 14 amino acids. The CDR3 bases are TGTGCCAGCAGTTACACTTTAGATCCCTATGGCTACACCTTC. It yields the protein CASSYTLDPYGYTF.

This chain links TRBV11-2 with TRBJ2-1, with TRBD2 as a possible D gene (5 bases). Germline CDR1 is SGHAT and CDR2 is FQNNGV. The V and J ends lost 5 bases and 10 bases respectively, with 21 bases between them. The CDR3 has 15 residues. The CDR3 loop is CASSGGSQASGEQFF. The DNA for the CDR3 is TGTGCCAGCAGCGGTGGCAGCCAGGCATCGGGGGAGCAGTTCTTC.

The chain is built from TRBV7-6 and TRBJ1-3; D unresolved. Per germline, CDR1 SGHVS and CDR2 FNYEAQ. V was pared by 1 base and J by 0 bases, with 7 bases between. CDR3 length: 15 residues. CDR3 loop: CASSLGGFSGNTIYF. The CDR3 DNA sequence: TGTGCCAGCAGCTTAGGCGGATTCTCTGGAAACACCATATATTTT.

The chain uses TRBV7-9 and TRBJ2-1; TRBD2 matches 8 bases. This CDR3 spans 15 amino acids. The germline V gene has CDR1 SEHNR and CDR2 FQNEAQ (reference sequence). Losses at the gene ends were 1 base for V and 5 bases for J; bases not matched to a gene: 4. The CDR3 reads CASSLGLARDNEQFF. In DNA form, the CDR3 reads TGTGCCAGCAGCTTAGGACTAGCGAGAGACAATGAGCAGTTCTTC. Variable domain in full (rest from reference TRBV7-9 and TRBJ2-1): DTGVSQNPRHKITKRGQNVTFRCDPISEHNRLYWYRQTLGQGPEFLTYFQNEAQLEKSRLLSDRFSAERPKGSFSTLEIQRTEQGDSAMYLCASSLGLARDNEQFFGPGTRLTVL.

This chain uses TRBV10-3 with TRBJ2-1, with 7 bases fitting TRBD1. The CDR3 covers 13 residues. V shed 6 bases and J 10 bases; nucleotides not matched to a gene: 9. The germline V gene encodes CDR1 ENHRY and CDR2 SYGVKD. CDR3 amino acids: CAIRGGQDTEQFF. The CDR3 nucleotides read TGTGCCATCAGGGGCGGACAGGACACAGAGCAGTTCTTC.

The gene calls are TRBV27 and TRBJ2-2; 13 positions agree with TRBD2. Germline values: CDR1 MNHEY, CDR2 SMNVEV (reference sequence). There are 16 residues in the CDR3. V lost 2 bases, J lost 5 bases, and 2 bases stayed unmatched. DNA of the CDR3: TGTGCCAGCAGTTTACTGGGACTAGCGGGGACCGGGGAGCTGTTTTTT. This sequence encodes CASSLLGLAGTGELFF.

The V call is TRBV18, the J call TRBJ2-2; 7 nucleotides align to TRBD2. The CDR3 loop spans 15 amino acids. The germline CDR1 and CDR2 sequences are KGHSH and LQKENI. V lost 2 bases to trimming and J lost 4 bases; unmatched junction nucleotides: 4. Written as DNA, the CDR3 is TGTGCCAGCTCACCAATGGCGGGAGCCACCGGGGAGCTGTTTTTT. Translation gives CASSPMAGATGELFF.

V gene TRBV11-2 combines with J gene TRBJ1-5; perhaps TRBD1 as D (5 bases). Deletions cut 0 bases from V and 7 bases from J, with 10 bases between. Germline V gene sequence: CDR1 SGHAT, CDR2 FQNNGV. This CDR3 spans 14 amino acids. The CDR3 DNA reads as TGTGCCAGCAGCTTAGATCGTGGGGGACAGCCCCAGCATTTT. The encoded protein is CASSLDRGGQPQHF.

The chain uses TRBV7-2 and TRBJ1-5, with 7 bases that match TRBD1. Germline trimming cut 1 base from V and 6 bases from J; bases unmatched to any gene: 9. The germline V gene encodes CDR1 SGHTA and CDR2 FQGNSA. CDR3 length equals 16 residues. Here the CDR3 DNA reads TGTGCCAGCAGCTTAGTGGGGTCGACAGGGAGTCAGCCCCAGCATTTT. Encoded protein: CASSLVGSTGSQPQHF. Looking up the rest from reference TRBV7-2 and TRBJ1-5 gives the full variable domain: GAGVSQSPSNKVTEKGKDVELRCDPISGHTALYWYRQSLGQGLEFLIYFQGNSAPDKSGLPSDRFSAERTGGSVSTLTIQRTQQEDSAVYLCASSLVGSTGSQPQHFGDGTRLSIL.

This clone has a single count. The genes are TRBV2 and TRBJ2-3; D gene ambiguous. Trimming shortened V by 8 bases and J by 5 bases, and 11 bases separated the two germline ends. The V gene's germline CDR1 is SNHLY and CDR2 FYNNEI. The CDR3 has 12 residues. The CDR3 region is CASGPSGDTQYF. As DNA, the CDR3 is TGTGCCAGCGGACCCAGTGGAGATACGCAGTATTTT.

CDR3 amino acids: CASSIPGSGNTIYF. The CDR3 region has the DNA TGTGCCAGCAGCATACCAGGGTCCGGAAACACCATATATTTT. The chain employs TRBV28 and TRBJ1-3; weak D call: TRBD1 (5 bases). Trimming shortened V by 6 bases and J by 4 bases, and 13 bases separated the two germline ends. This CDR3 has 14 amino acids. Germline V gene lookup returns CDR1 MDHEN and CDR2 SYDVKM.

This rearrangement joins TRBV28 to TRBJ1-2, with D unclear. V lost 2 bases and J 3 bases, leaving 10 bases between the germline ends. CDR3 size: 14 residues. Germline CDR1 and CDR2: MDHEN and SYDVKM. CDR3 sequence reads: CASSLGGRDYGYTF. The CDR3 DNA follows: TGTGCCAGCAGTTTAGGCGGACGGGACTATGGCTACACCTTC.

The J gene is TRBJ2-7, the V gene TRBV28; TRBD2 aligns across 12 bases. The CDR3 has 16 residues. The germline V gene encodes CDR1 MDHEN and CDR2 SYDVKM. Trimming cost V 5 bases and J 4 bases; bases outside gene matches: 9. The CDR3 loop is CASSQPGLAGKYEQYF. The CDR3 nucleotides are TGTGCCAGCAGTCAACCTGGACTAGCGGGAAAGTACGAGCAGTACTTC.

The V gene is TRBV7-2, the J gene TRBJ1-6, with TRBD1 identical over 8 bases. CDR1 SGHTA and CDR2 FQGNSA come from the germline V gene. With V trimmed by 6 bases and J by 7 bases, 11 bases remained unmatched. The CDR3 is 16 amino acids. CDR3 coding DNA: TGTGCCAGCAGACCCACGGTGGACAGGGTGAATTCACCCCTCCACTTT. Residues: CASRPTVDRVNSPLHF.

The rearrangement uses TRBV28 and TRBJ2-5; perhaps TRBD1 as D (6 bases). The J call is uncertain, as TRBJ2-7 better fits the DNA end. Germline values: CDR1 MDHEN, CDR2 SYDVKM. This CDR3 is 14 amino acids long. The CDR3 DNA follows: TGTGCCAGCAGCCCCACCCGGACAGCCTACGAGCAGTACTTC. This translates into CASSPTRTAYEQYF.